The entry below gives a single TCR beta chain sequence along with its context. The V gene's germline CDR1 is KGHSH and CDR2 LQKENI. The CDR3 covers 16 residues. Between the trimmed V and J ends, which lost 4 bases and 4 bases, there was a span of 19 bases. Source study methods: Reference gene primer amplification yielded estimated nucleated cell counts. Generated by immunoSEQ multiplex PCR, the TCRdb table keeps only in-frame clones and is missing some. For V, J and clone size, that table is used; D and trimming come from the DNA. The table lists about 210,000 clones, 65% to 85% of them singletons. These data belong to a study of blood T cell repertoires in COVID-19. Turning to the study itself: Samples representing acute and convalescent COVID-19 were sourced from the United States, Italy and Spain. From T cells, B-cell-depleted T cells, or PBMCs came the material, which was cDNA or gDNA.

The sample comprised peripheral blood. V and J are TRBV18 and TRBJ1-2; D is possibly TRBD1 (5 bases). The receptor was isolated from a human donor in a cohort sampled during active COVID-19. The CDR3 region has the DNA TGTGCCAGCTCACAAGATGGGCAAGGGACTGCCTATGGCTACACCTTC. Protein sequence: CASSQDGQGTAYGYTF.